This TCR beta chain was profiled in a study of T cells in Graves' hyperthyroidism and ophthalmopathy. RNA transcripts gave rise to amplified TCR beta CDR3 regions. The HTBI primer set served for first-round RT-PCR of the TCR CDR3. Each CDR3 protein gets one entry after TCRdb re-called the multiplex PCR reads with MiXCR. The sample contains some 740,000 distinct CDR3 sequences, 13% to 15% of which appear only once. This clonotype has at least ten counts. The junction had 6 bases not matched to a gene; V was cut back by 6 bases and J by 8 bases. The CDR3 has 14 amino acids. Germline CDR1 is LGHDT and CDR2 is YNNKEL (reference sequence).

The chain carries TRBV3-1 and TRBJ1-6; TRBD1 aligns across 8 bases. Material: blood. The source is a woman in her late teens or twenties with Graves' hyperthyroidism. CDR3 amino acids: CASRQGALYSPLHF. The CDR3 DNA sequence: TGTGCCAGCAGGCAGGGGGCCTTGTATTCACCCCTCCACTTT. Full variable domain (remainder filled in from reference TRBV3-1 and TRBJ1-6): DTAVSQTPKYLVTQMGNDKSIKCEQNLGHDTMYWYKQDSKKFLKIMFSYNNKELIINETVPNRFSPKSPDKAHLNLHINSLELGDSAVYFCASRQGALYSPLHFGNGTRLTVT.